This T cell receptor beta chain was sequenced during a study of blood T cell repertoires in COVID-19. Study background: Sites across the United States, Italy and Spain contributed samples from acute and convalescent COVID-19. The cDNA or gDNA used as material had been derived from T cells, B-cell-depleted T cells, or PBMCs.

Per the study methods: From reference gene primer amplification, estimates of nucleated cell counts were derived. Repertoires were generated with immunoSEQ multiplex PCR, while TCRdb's copy carries only in-frame clones and drops some. V, J and clone size derive from that table, while D and trimming were established from the DNA sequence. The data contain 55,000 to 80,000 clones, around 90% of them singletons. The CDR3 is 16 amino acids. The receptor was isolated from a man between 65 and 85 years old with acute or convalescent COVID-19. Sequenced input: peripheral blood. This sequence joins TRBV21-1 and TRBJ2-1; TRBD2 was called by the table and not checked on the DNA. TRBV21-1 is marked as a pseudogene. For the CDR3, the DNA is TGTGCCAGCAGCAAGTCGGGAGCGGGACCGAAGCGGGAGCAGTTCTTC. It codes for CASSKSGAGPKREQFF.